These T cell receptor beta chains were read from a single sample in a study of blood T cells in healthy people across ages. TCRdb reprocessed the 5' RACE reads with MiXCR, giving one entry per CDR3 protein. The sample has 790,000 or so distinct CDR3 sequences, roughly 50% seen once. The sample was blood. The receptor set was obtained from a man aged 35 to 55 in good health. CDR3s include the opening cysteine and the closing phenylalanine or tryptophan. A D gene is named only where the DNA matches it firmly. A row's size may be missing; if present it is once, few, many or a size class.

J,D,V,length,size,DNA,CDR3
TRBJ2-7,TRBD1,TRBV18,15,once,TGTGCCAGCTCACCACCGAAGGGGGCGCTTGGCGAGCAGTACTTC,CASSPPKGALGEQYF
TRBJ2-1,-,TRBV27,12,-,TGTGCCAGTGCAGGACCCTACAATGAGCAGTTCTTC,CASAGPYNEQFF
TRBJ2-5,TRBD1,TRBV29-1,13,-,TGCAGCGCTGAGCAGGGGGCCGGAGAGACCCAGTACTTC,CSAEQGAGETQYF
TRBJ1-4,-,TRBV7-7,13,-,TGTGCTAGCAGCTCCGATTGGAATGAAAAACTGTTTTTT,CASSSDWNEKLFF
TRBJ1-2,-,TRBV3-1,16,few,TGTGCCAGCAGCCCCATTACCGGACAGCGGAACTATGGCTACACCTTC,CASSPITGQRNYGYTF
TRBJ1-5,-,TRBV29-1,14,-,TGCGGCGTTGGTCAGGCTAATAGCAATCAGCCCCAGCATTTT,CGVGQANSNQPQHF
TRBJ2-7,-,TRBV5-1,14,few,TGCGCCAGCAGCACCAGGGGTCAGACCTACGAGCAGTACTTC,CASSTRGQTYEQYF
TRBJ2-3,-,TRBV7-2,13,-,TGTGCCAGCAGCGGGACACTAGCGCTTACGCAGTATTTT,CASSGTLALTQYF
TRBJ1-2,-,TRBV6-6,15,-,TGTGCCAGCAGTTACTCGAGGCGTTTAACGCTGGGCTACACCTTC,CASSYSRRLTLGYTF
TRBJ2-7,-,TRBV5-6,13,-,TGTGCCAGCAGCTTTGCGACCTACAATGAGCAGTACTTC,CASSFATYNEQYF
TRBJ2-7,-,TRBV27,15,few,TGTGCCAGCAGTCCCCAGACAGGCCCATGGAACGAGCAGTACTTC,CASSPQTGPWNEQYF
TRBJ2-5,-,TRBV9,15,-,TGTGCCAGCAGCGTCGGCAGACCTCTCCAAGAGACCCAGTACTTC,CASSVGRPLQETQYF
TRBJ2-3,TRBD2,TRBV4-2,20,once,TGTGCCTGCAGCCAAGAGAGGACTAGCGGGGCGAGAAGATTCACAGATACGCAGTATTTT,CACSQERTSGARRFTDTQYF
TRBJ2-1,TRBD2,TRBV7-2,15,few,TGTGCCAGCAGCTTGTTAGCGGGAAAGTACAATGAGCAGTTCTTC,CASSLLAGKYNEQFF
TRBJ1-5,TRBD1,TRBV6-5,15,-,TGTGCCAGCAGTAGCGGGACAGGGTTCAATCAGCCCCAGCATTTT,CASSSGTGFNQPQHF
TRBJ2-5,TRBD2,TRBV10-3,17,-,TGTGCCATCAGTGAGTCTAGGACTAGCGGGGGACAAGAGACCCAGTACTTC,CAISESRTSGGQETQYF
TRBJ1-6,TRBD1,TRBV27,17,-,TGTGCCAGCAGTCCGGACAGGGCGCCCCTATATAATTCACCCCTCCACTTT,CASSPDRAPLYNSPLHF
TRBJ1-5,TRBD1,TRBV11-1,19,-,TGTGCCAGCAGCGAACCGGGACAGGGGACGGACTATAGCAATCAGCCCCAGCATTTT,CASSEPGQGTDYSNQPQHF
TRBJ1-6,TRBD1,TRBV27,14,-,TGTGCCAGCAGCTTAACAGGGGTCCGATCACCCCTCCACTTT,CASSLTGVRSPLHF
TRBJ2-7,TRBD2,TRBV10-3,13,-,TGTGCCATCAGCGCCCGGGAGGGCTACGAGCAGTACTTC,CAISAREGYEQYF
TRBJ2-4,TRBD2,TRBV7-6,16,-,TGTGCCAGCAGCCCCTATATAGCGGGAGGGGAAAACATTCAGTACTTC,CASSPYIAGGENIQYF
TRBJ1-6,-,TRBV12-3/TRBV12-4,17,-,TGTGCCAGCAGTTTTGACGTGGCCAGCTCCTATAATTCACCCCTCCACTTT,CASSFDVASSYNSPLHF
TRBJ1-1,TRBD1,TRBV13,23,-,TGTGCCAGCAGCTTGGATACCTTAACAGGGGCCAATGAGGGAGAGATCTCGAACACTGAAGCTTTCTTT,CASSLDTLTGANEGEISNTEAFF
TRBJ2-7,-,TRBV7-2,12,-,TGTGCCAGCAGCTTACCCTTCTACGAGCAGTACTTC,CASSLPFYEQYF
TRBJ1-3,-,TRBV25-1,16,-,TGTGCCAGCACGCTATGTCGGGAGAACTCTGGAAACACCATATATTTT,CASTLCRENSGNTIYF
TRBJ2-7,-,TRBV4-1,13,-,TGCGCCAGCAGCCAAGTTGGGTCCCACGAGCAGTACTTC,CASSQVGSHEQYF
TRBJ1-1,-,TRBV4-1,16,-,TGCGCCAGCAGCCCCACGTTGATGTCGGGGTCCACTGAAGCTTTCTTT,CASSPTLMSGSTEAFF
TRBJ1-6,-,TRBV12-3/TRBV12-4,14,-,TGTGCCAGCAGTTTCGAGGGAGGAAGATCACCCCTCCACTTT,CASSFEGGRSPLHF
TRBJ2-3,-,TRBV12-3/TRBV12-4,11,many,TGTGCCAGCAGCCTAGTAGATACGCAGTATTTT,CASSLVDTQYF
TRBJ2-3,-,TRBV28,12,-,TGTGCCAGCAGACTAAACGGAGATACGCAGTATTTT,CASRLNGDTQYF
TRBJ2-7,-,TRBV27,13,few,TGTGCCAGCAGCCGCACTTGGGACTACGAGCAGTACTTC,CASSRTWDYEQYF
TRBJ2-1,-,TRBV25-1,14,few,TGTGCCAGCCCGAAGGGGGGGGACCGGGGTGAGCAGTTCTTC,CASPKGGDRGEQFF
TRBJ2-3,-,TRBV20-1,13,few,TGCAGTGCTAGAGAGTTTCTAGGGTTTGCGCAGTATTTT,CSAREFLGFAQYF
TRBJ2-3,-,TRBV9,15,-,TGTGCCAGCAGCGCCACAAGGGGGGTTCCAGATACGCAGTATTTT,CASSATRGVPDTQYF
TRBJ1-4,-,TRBV28,14,-,TGTGCCAGCAGTTTTGGTGCAACTAATGAAAAACTGTTTTTT,CASSFGATNEKLFF
TRBJ2-5,TRBD1,TRBV12-3/TRBV12-4,15,-,TGTGCCAGCAGTTTAGGACAGGGGGGGAAAGAGACCCAGTACTTC,CASSLGQGGKETQYF
TRBJ2-3,TRBD2,TRBV12-3/TRBV12-4,18,-,TGTGCCAGCAGTCCCGGGACTAGCGGGAGGGTGCGCACAGATATGCAGTATTTT,CASSPGTSGRVRTDMQYF
TRBJ2-1,TRBD2,TRBV7-2,17,-,TGTGCCAGCAGCTTACTAAGCGGGAGTTACCCCCACAATGAGCAGTTCTTC,CASSLLSGSYPHNEQFF
TRBJ2-5,-,TRBV5-6,15,-,TGTGCCAGCAGCTTGGCCCTGGGGGCGGTAGAGACCCAGTACTTC,CASSLALGAVETQYF
TRBJ2-1,TRBD2,TRBV20-1,14,-,TGCAGTGCTATCCGACTAGCGGCGACGGGTGAGCAGTTCTTC,CSAIRLAATGEQFF
TRBJ2-1,TRBD1,TRBV14,15,-,TGTGCCAGCAGCCCACTAAGGCAGGGGGCGACTGAGCAGTTCTTC,CASSPLRQGATEQFF
TRBJ2-7,TRBD2,TRBV20-1,16,few,TGCAGTGCTAGAGCCAGACTAGCGGGGAGCTCCTACGAGCAGTACTTC,CSARARLAGSSYEQYF
TRBJ2-4,-,TRBV24-1,13,-,TGTGCCACCAGTGAAAGGAACAAAAACATTCAGTACTTC,CATSERNKNIQYF
TRBJ1-1,-,TRBV7-9,13,-,TGTGCCAGCAGCTTAGAGATGGCGGGGAAAGCTTTCTTT,CASSLEMAGKAFF
TRBJ1-2,TRBD1,TRBV29-1,13,-,TGCAGCGAAGGCAGGGGGCTGTGCTATGGCTACACCTTC,CSEGRGLCYGYTF
TRBJ2-3,-,TRBV7-9,15,few,TGTGCCAGCAGCTTAGCGAGTGTACGAACAGATACGCAGTATTTT,CASSLASVRTDTQYF
TRBJ2-7,-,TRBV12-3/TRBV12-4,14,few,TGTGCCAGCAGTGGCATGGGGGGTTCCTACGAGCAGTACTTC,CASSGMGGSYEQYF
TRBJ2-7,TRBD2,TRBV12-3/TRBV12-4,14,-,TGTGCCAGCACCCTTAGCGGGTTGACCTACGAGCAGTACTTC,CASTLSGLTYEQYF
TRBJ2-2,-,TRBV29-1,14,-,TGCAGCGTTGGTAACAGCCTGAACACCGGGGAGCTGTTTTTT,CSVGNSLNTGELFF
TRBJ2-5,TRBD1,TRBV28,16,-,TGTACCAGCAGCTTCGGGACAGTCGATCAGGGAGAGACCCAGTACTTC,CTSSFGTVDQGETQYF
TRBJ1-1,-,TRBV28,13,once,TGTGCCAGCAGTTTCGCGGCGTACACTGAAGCTTTCTTT,CASSFAAYTEAFF
TRBJ2-3,-,TRBV10-3,15,-,TGTGCCATCAGTGGCCAGGGATCTAGCACAGATACGCAGTATTTT,CAISGQGSSTDTQYF
TRBJ2-3,TRBD2,TRBV12-3/TRBV12-4,16,-,TGTGCCAGCAGTCCCAGACTAGCGGGACTCACAGATACGCAGTATTTT,CASSPRLAGLTDTQYF